Described below is a single TCR beta chain sequence and its context. The data were obtained in a study of blood T cell repertoires in COVID-19. The overall study: PBMCs, B-cell-depleted T cells, or T cells were the source of the cDNA or gDNA that made up the material.

The CDR3 sequence is 14 residues long. Germline CDR1 reads SGHAT; CDR2 reads FQNNGV. Trimming removed 5 bases from V and 2 bases from J, with 12 bases in between. In the source study's methods: Reference gene primers were amplified, and this amplification served to estimate nucleated cell counts. TCRdb keeps only in-frame clones here, not all; method: immunoSEQ multiplex PCR. The V and J calls and clone size were taken over from that table, and D and trimming were inferred from the DNA. Of 270,000 or so clones listed, approximately 77% are singletons. Material for sequencing was peripheral blood. This TCR was recovered from a woman between 18 and 29 years old with acute or convalescent COVID-19. The rearrangement links TRBV11-2 to TRBJ1-2; TRBD1 might be the D (6 bases). CDR3 nucleotides: TGTGCCAGCAGCCTAGGACAGCTGAACTATGGCTACACCTTC. Translating gives CASSLGQLNYGYTF. The full variable domain, in which reference TRBV11-2 and TRBJ1-2 provide the parts outside the CDR3, is EAGVAQSPRYKIIEKRQSVAFWCNPISGHATLYWYQQILGQGPKLLIQFQNNGVVDDSQLPKDRFSAERLKGVDSTLKIQPAKLEDSAVYLCASSLGQLNYGYTFGSGTRLTVV.